The entry below describes one TCR beta chain. Its antigen is unknown. This sample is part of a study of T cells in localized non-small cell lung cancer. The study's findings and limits: In adjacent lung, a median roughly 56 of the top 100 tumor clones were found. Sequencing involved a lone tumor region, leaving heterogeneity possible. Patients showing higher blood T cell density tended to see longer overall survival. It was uninvolved adjacent lung that showed the highest T cell clonality, exceeding tumor.

Only in-frame clones appear in the TCRdb table, and some are missing; sequencing was by immunoSEQ multiplex PCR. This table has 70,000 to 75,000 clones, roughly 83% appearing once. The ends lost 0 bases at V and 5 bases at J; junction bases unmatched: 8. CDR1 and CDR2 (germline): SGHTA, FQGTGA. This CDR3 has 17 amino acids. The chain uses TRBV7-3 and TRBJ2-3; 10 bases are a match to TRBD2. The TCR originated in an older female donor with stage I lung adenocarcinoma. The sample here was peripheral blood, taken before any cancer treatment. The CDR3 nucleotides read TGTGCCAGCAGCTTAACGAAGGCAGCTAGCGGGAGAGATACGCAGTATTTT. Translating it yields CASSLTKAASGRDTQYF.